Detailed here is one TCR beta chain. Germline CDR1 and CDR2: MGHRA and YSYEKL. With 2 bases removed from V and 0 bases from J, the gap between germline ends came to 13 bases. CDR3 size: 16 residues. The sample originates from a study of blood T cell repertoires in COVID-19. Study-level information: Samples taken during acute and convalescent COVID-19 were collected in the United States, Italy and Spain. PBMCs, B-cell-depleted T cells, or T cells provided the cDNA or gDNA that made up the material.

In the authors' methods: For nucleated cells, counts were estimated from reference gene primer amplification. Clones were sequenced by immunoSEQ multiplex PCR, and TCRdb holds only the in-frame ones, with some missing. The V and J calls and clone size are taken from that table; D and trimming were inferred from the DNA. The sample lists about 48,000 clones; 80% to 90% were seen once. This chain connects TRBV4-1 to TRBJ1-1; perhaps TRBD1 as D (5 bases). The sequence derives from an elderly woman with acute or convalescent COVID-19. Sequencing input: peripheral blood. The CDR3: CASSQTPGRVNTEAFF. CDR3 in DNA: TGCGCCAGCAGCCAAACCCCCGGCAGGGTGAACACTGAAGCTTTCTTT.